This T cell receptor (beta chain) was sequenced in a study of blood T cells in healthy people across ages. Around 9.4 milliliters was the volume of peripheral blood drawn from each donor. This CDR3 has 20 amino acids. CDR1 is LGHDT, CDR2 YNNKEL, per germline (reference sequence). With 1 base clipped from V and 4 bases from J, the junction kept 13 bases outside the gene matches. This clonotype has a handful of counts. A sample-barcoded 5' primer and a J-beta primer mix were used in a second PCR of roughly 6 to 11 cycles. From the 5' RACE reads, TCRdb called clonotypes with MiXCR, one entry per CDR3 protein. The sample shows about 1 million distinct CDR3 sequences, about 23% of them seen only once. The same sample was also used in a study of T cells of mothers and their children. That paper notes: The whole RNA yield was converted to cDNA, approximately 1.5 ug per 15 ul. For each mother, over 9 million TCR beta CDR3 reads were obtained, and for each child, around 3 million.

Sequencing was performed on blood. The clonotype comes from a girl under 10 years old in good health. V gene TRBV3-1 combines with J gene TRBJ2-3; 14 nucleotides line up with TRBD2. The CDR3 DNA sequence: TGTGCCAGCAGCCAAGGATTATTATCTGGGACTAGCGGGAGATCAGATACGCAGTATTTT. This encodes CASSQGLLSGTSGRSDTQYF.